The rows below give T cell receptor beta chains drawn from one sample of a study of T cell responses to AZD1222 COVID-19 vaccine. The method was immunoSEQ multiplex PCR; TCRdb's version includes in-frame clones alone and lacks a portion of them. Counted here are tens of thousands of clones, 80% to 95% occurring once; the ten biggest clones make up approximately 35%. This material consisted of peripheral blood, taken 28 days after the second AZD1222 dose. Receptors were obtained from an adult who received the AZD1222 COVID-19 vaccine. The conserved cysteine and the conserved F or W are not part of the CDR3 here.

v_gene	j_gene	CDR3aa
TRBV5-8	TRBJ2-3	ASSLGTGRLTDTQY
TRBV5-5	TRBJ1-2	ASSLGDVGNYGYT
TRBV9	TRBJ2-1	ASSVGLAGEQF
TRBV4-2	TRBJ1-2	ASSQDPGTVSGGYT
TRBV3-1/TRBV3-2	TRBJ2-7	ASSQDERGRGGYEQY
TRBV15	TRBJ2-1	ATSRDFGTGSYNEQF
TRBV19	TRBJ1-1	ASSAPGRRTEAF
TRBV5-1	TRBJ2-5	ASSLVPSGAETQY
TRBV25-1	TRBJ1-1	ASKRGGDTEAF
TRBV20-1	TRBJ1-1	SASPIDGTRYTEAF
TRBV7-2	TRBJ1-1	ASRRLRDSPTEAF
TRBV12-3/TRBV12-4	TRBJ2-7	ASSFVGFGEQY
TRBV5-1	TRBJ1-1	ASSLGRTLMNTEAF
TRBV4-3	TRBJ2-5	ASSQDGTSGVETQY
TRBV10-2	TRBJ1-1	ASSATGFTEAF
TRBV19	TRBJ1-6	ASRGAGGLNSPLH
TRBV12-3/TRBV12-4	TRBJ1-3	ASSLTRNTIY
TRBV6-5	TRBJ1-1	ASTLGILGTEAF
TRBV6-5	TRBJ2-7	ASEVTTRGHEQY
TRBV7-2	TRBJ2-3	ASSRDYTSTDTQY
TRBV9	TRBJ2-1	ASSSSGNSYNEQF
TRBV6-2/TRBV6-3	TRBJ1-5	ASSSDRERSQPQH
TRBV5-1	TRBJ2-5	ASSRVTGTQETQY
TRBV6-2/TRBV6-3	TRBJ2-1	ASSLAGSYNEQF
TRBV19	TRBJ2-1	ASRTSPRGTPYNEQF
TRBV7-2	TRBJ1-4	ASSSPILWEKLF
TRBV7-9	TRBJ1-6	ASSLVGGPLH
TRBV12-3/TRBV12-4	TRBJ2-3	ASSHSTDTQY
TRBV30	TRBJ1-2	AWRQAGRGSYGYT
TRBV5-4	TRBJ1-2	ASSLGHTSNYGYT
TRBV10-3	TRBJ1-2	AISETTNYGYT
TRBV29-1	TRBJ2-7	SVAGTPYEQY
TRBV27	TRBJ1-5	ASRKRGDQPQH
TRBV19	TRBJ1-2	ASSMPSTASYGYT
TRBV6-5	TRBJ1-2	ASSNRDRGDYGYT
TRBV7-6	TRBJ2-6	ASSLSRQGGSGANVLT
TRBV9	TRBJ2-2	ASSFSGGNTGELF
TRBV7-2	TRBJ1-5	ASSLGRTAEPQH
TRBV5-1	TRBJ2-7	ASSLAGGREQY
TRBV5-4	TRBJ1-1	ASSFGGNTEAF
TRBV25-1	TRBJ2-3	ASSEAGSGDTQY
TRBV29-1	TRBJ2-3	SVGSGTDTQY
TRBV6-2/TRBV6-3	TRBJ2-7	ASSYSRNGQKVEQY
TRBV9	TRBJ1-4	ASSVDGQAGNEKLF
TRBV6-5	TRBJ1-3	ASTDSGNTIY
TRBV4-2	TRBJ1-4	AVSGAGNEKLF
TRBV20-1	TRBJ2-1	SASAERIYNEQF
TRBV27	TRBJ1-2	ASSPVGNRDGYT
TRBV19	TRBJ2-1	ASSPIAQGIYNEQF
TRBV2	TRBJ1-1	ASTTGNTEAF
TRBV6-2/TRBV6-3	TRBJ2-2	ASSLISNTGELF
TRBV29-1	TRBJ2-1	SAKGGGNEQF